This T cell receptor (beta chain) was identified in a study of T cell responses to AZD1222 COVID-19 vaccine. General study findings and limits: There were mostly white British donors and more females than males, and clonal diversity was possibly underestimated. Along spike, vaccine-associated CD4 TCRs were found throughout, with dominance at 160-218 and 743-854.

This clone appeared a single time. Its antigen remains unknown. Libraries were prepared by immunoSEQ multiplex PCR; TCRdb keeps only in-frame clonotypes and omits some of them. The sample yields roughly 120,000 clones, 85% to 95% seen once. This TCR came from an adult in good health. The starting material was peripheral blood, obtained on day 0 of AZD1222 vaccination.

CDR3 sequence (DNA): TGCGCCAGCACCGGTGAGGCGTCTCCCCTCCAAGAGACCCAGTACTTC. Protein: CASTGEASPLQETQYF. This rearrangement joins TRBV5-1 to TRBJ2-5; D remains ambiguous. Germline loops: CDR1 SGHRS, CDR2 YFSETQ. This CDR3 comprises 16 residues. Trimming took 6 bases from V and 1 from J, leaving 19 bases between them.